This T cell receptor beta chain was sequenced during a study of T-cell memory formation after mild COVID-19. Looking at the study overall: Largely donor-specific TCR clusters were found.

This clonotype is medium-sized within its sample. Its antigen is unidentified. With constant-segment primers, 5'RACE yielded cDNA libraries of TCR alpha and TCR beta that carried sample barcodes and UMIs. TCRdb fed the 5' RACE reads into MiXCR, producing one record per CDR3 protein. This table has nearly 110,000 distinct CDR3 sequences, approximately 17% appearing once. General study points: The appearance of some responding clones in pre-infection memory suggested that cross-reactive memory joined. CD4+ contracting clones lay mainly in CM and EM, CD8+ ones in EMRA.

CDR3 length: 14 residues. V lost 1 base to trimming and J lost 4 bases, with 11 bases between them. Germline V gene sequence: CDR1 SEHNR, CDR2 FQNEAQ (reference sequence). The receptor was isolated from an adult woman who had mild COVID-19 (a few samples of this study predate the infection). Cell type and time point are not known. The gene calls are TRBV7-9 and TRBJ2-7, with D maybe TRBD1 (5 bases). The sequenced sample consisted of PBMCs or a T cell subset sorted from them (not recorded which). The CDR3 sequence is CASSLGPGRYEQYF. The DNA for the CDR3 is TGTGCCAGCAGCTTAGGCCCAGGGCGTTACGAGCAGTACTTC.